This record looks at one T cell receptor (beta chain) sequence and its context. Antigen unknown. Using immunoSEQ multiplex PCR, the repertoire was profiled, and TCRdb retains in-frame clones only, with some absent. This repertoire shows under 20,000 clones, 95% to 97% found once; its top ten account for roughly 1.8%. These data come from a study of monozygotic twins with cystic fibrosis. Overall study: Library input was around 3.2 micrograms of fragmented DNA, with approximately 14 PCR cycles.

Regarding the study as a whole: Monozygotic CF twin pairs shared significantly more nucleotide-identical clonotypes than unrelated CF individuals did. J usage was most co-twin-similar in 8 of 16 pairs, V in 13.

The CDR3 has 13 amino acids. The germline gives CDR1 SGHRS, CDR2 YFSETQ. Trimming took 4 bases from V and 5 from J, leaving 10 bases between them. Sequenced: blood. The source is a woman aged 25 to 39 with cystic fibrosis. This chain connects TRBV5-1 to TRBJ2-1, with D uncertain. CDR3 nucleotides: TGCGCCAGCAGCGCTGCAGGAAACAATGAGCAGTTCTTC. Its protein product is CASSAAGNNEQFF.